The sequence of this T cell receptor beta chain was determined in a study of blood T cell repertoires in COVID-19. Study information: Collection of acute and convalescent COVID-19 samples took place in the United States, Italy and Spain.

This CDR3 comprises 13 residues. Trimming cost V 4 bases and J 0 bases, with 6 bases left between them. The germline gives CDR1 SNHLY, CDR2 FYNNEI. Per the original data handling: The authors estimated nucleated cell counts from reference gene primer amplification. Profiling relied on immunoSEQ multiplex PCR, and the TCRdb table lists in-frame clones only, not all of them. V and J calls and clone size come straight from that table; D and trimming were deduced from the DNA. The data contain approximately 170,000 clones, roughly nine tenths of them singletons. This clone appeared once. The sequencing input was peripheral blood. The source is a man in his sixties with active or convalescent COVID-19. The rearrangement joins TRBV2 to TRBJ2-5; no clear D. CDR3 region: CASSGRYQETQYF. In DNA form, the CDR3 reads TGTGCCAGCAGTGGGCGGTACCAAGAGACCCAGTACTTC.